Presented here are 12 T cell receptor beta chains from one specimen sequenced in a study of cytomegalovirus exposure and HLA in healthy donors. It was with 60 Vbeta and 13 Jbeta primers that the PCR ran. Sequenced by immunoSEQ multiplex PCR; TCRdb stores in-frame clones only, minus some. Here the sample spans under 200,000 clones, 75% to 85% being singletons. The source material was PBMCs. The receptors were sampled from a woman aged 18-35 years in good health and CMV-seropositive.

The rearrangement uses TRBV7-9 and TRBJ1-1, with TRBD1 matching 10 bases. This CDR3 has 19 amino acids. Per the germline V gene, CDR1 is SEHNR and CDR2 is FQNEAQ (reference sequence). Germline trimming cut 0 bases from V and 5 bases from J; bases unmatched to any gene: 15. Written as DNA, the CDR3 is TGTGCCAGCAGCTTAGCTCGCATGGGACAGGGGAAAGGAGGGACTGAAGCTTTCTTT. Translation: CASSLARMGQGKGGTEAFF.

This rearrangement joins TRBV9 to TRBJ1-1; tentatively, D is TRBD1 (5 bases). The germline gives CDR1 SGDLS, CDR2 YYNGEE. The CDR3 contains 16 residues. Between the trimmed V and J ends, which lost 0 bases and 7 bases, there was a span of 19 bases. The CDR3 DNA reads as TGTGCCAGCAGCGTAGTAAGTATCGGCCAGGGTGGTGAAGCTTTCTTT. This codes for CASSVVSIGQGGEAFF.

The chain employs TRBV9 and TRBJ1-1, with no clear D. Germline V gene sequence: CDR1 SGDLS, CDR2 YYNGEE. The CDR3 is 14 amino acids. Deletions cut 0 bases from V and 5 bases from J, with 11 bases between. CDR3 region: CASSVATRGTEAFF. The CDR3 bases are TGTGCCAGCAGCGTAGCTACAAGAGGTACTGAAGCTTTCTTT.

The V gene is TRBV11-2, the J gene TRBJ2-1, with 7 bases fitting TRBD2. V shed 1 base and J 6 bases; nucleotides not matched to a gene: 9. Germline CDR1 reads SGHAT; CDR2 reads FQNNGV. CDR3 length: 16 amino acids. CDR3 sequence: CASSLGTSVRANEQFF. In nucleotides, the CDR3 is TGTGCCAGCAGCTTAGGAACTAGCGTCAGGGCCAATGAGCAGTTCTTC.

Of note for this clone: Other DNA sequences in the same sample also yield this CDR3. V gene TRBV9 combines with J gene TRBJ1-5; D gene unclear. The CDR3 consists of 14 residues. From germline, CDR1 is SGDLS and CDR2 YYNGEE. The V end was cut by 0 bases, the J end by 2 bases, with 6 bases between. CDR3 nucleotides: TGTGCCAGCAGCGTAGGAGGCGGCAATCAGCCCCAGCATTTT. It is translated as CASSVGGGNQPQHF.

The chain joins TRBV5-4 to TRBJ1-2; 7 nucleotides align to TRBD1. Germline V gene lookup returns CDR1 SGHNT and CDR2 YYREEE (reference sequence). Trimming cost V 4 bases and J 12 bases; bases outside gene matches: 9. This CDR3 contains 12 residues. CDR3 sequence (DNA): TGTGCCAGCAGCCTCCCTGACAGGGTCCACACCTTC. Translation: CASSLPDRVHTF.

V usage is TRBV6-1 and J usage is TRBJ2-7; a weak D match, TRBD1 (6 bases). The CDR3 covers 16 residues. Germline V gives CDR1 MNHNS, CDR2 SASEGT. Trimming shortened V by 2 bases and J by 6 bases, and 20 bases separated the two germline ends. The CDR3 here is CASSEFPAGVDLEQYF. The CDR3, as DNA: TGTGCCAGCAGTGAATTTCCTGCAGGGGTTGATCTCGAGCAGTACTTC.

J is TRBJ2-3 and V is TRBV7-8; weak D call: TRBD1 (5 bases). CDR1 and CDR2 (germline): SGHVS, FQNEAQ. The CDR3 is 16 amino acids. The V gene lost 5 bases and the J gene lost 1 base, with 16 bases spanning the gap. The CDR3 loop is CASSPAGNRGTDTQYF. CDR3 coding DNA: TGTGCCAGCAGCCCCGCAGGGAACCGGGGCACAGATACGCAGTATTTT.

The V and J genes are TRBV30 and TRBJ1-1; TRBD1 is a possible D gene (6 bases). The CDR3 extends over 13 amino acids. The germline CDR1 and CDR2 sequences are GTSNPN and SVGIG (reference sequence). V was trimmed by 0 bases and J by 10 bases, leaving 15 bases between them. The CDR3 DNA reads as TGTGCCTGGAGTGTAGTGGGGGCTGGTTTAGCTTTCTTT. This sequence encodes CAWSVVGAGLAFF.

This clone was observed a handful of times. CDR3 amino acids: CASNPMGLMYGYTF. The CDR3, as DNA: TGTGCCAGCAACCCTATGGGGCTGATGTATGGCTACACCTTC. The V and J genes are TRBV9 and TRBJ1-2; maybe TRBD1 (5 bases). This CDR3 has 14 residues. V was pared by 6 bases and J by 5 bases, with 17 bases between. Germline V gives CDR1 SGDLS, CDR2 YYNGEE.

In this sample, this clone turned up once. The V gene is TRBV11-2, the J gene TRBJ2-3; TRBD2 aligns across 11 bases. This CDR3 is 16 amino acids long. Germline V lookup: CDR1 SGHAT, CDR2 FQNNGV. V lost 5 bases to trimming and J lost 5 bases; unmatched junction nucleotides: 9. CDR3 residues: CASSSNSGGGIDTQYF. CDR3 sequence (DNA): TGTGCCAGCAGCAGCAATAGCGGGGGGGGAATAGATACGCAGTATTTT.

This clone was counted only a few times. The J gene is TRBJ2-7, the V gene TRBV7-9; D may be TRBD1 (5 bases). CDR3 length: 11 amino acids. Per germline, CDR1 SEHNR and CDR2 FQNEAQ (reference sequence). Trimming stripped 5 bases from V and 7 bases from J, with 9 bases between. This CDR3 reads CASSPGWEQYF. In DNA, the CDR3 is TGTGCCAGCAGCCCAGGGTGGGAGCAGTACTTC.